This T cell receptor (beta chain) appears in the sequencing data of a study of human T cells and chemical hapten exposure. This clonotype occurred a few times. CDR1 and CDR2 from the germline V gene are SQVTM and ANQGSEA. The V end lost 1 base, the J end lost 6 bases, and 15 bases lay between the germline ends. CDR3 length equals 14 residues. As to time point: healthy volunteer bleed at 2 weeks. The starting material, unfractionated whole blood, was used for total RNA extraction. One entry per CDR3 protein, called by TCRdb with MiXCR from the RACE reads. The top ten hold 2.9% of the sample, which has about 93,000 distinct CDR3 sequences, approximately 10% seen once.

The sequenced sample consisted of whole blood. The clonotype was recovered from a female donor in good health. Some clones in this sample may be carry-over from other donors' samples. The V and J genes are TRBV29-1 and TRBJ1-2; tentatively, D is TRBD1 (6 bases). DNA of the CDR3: TGCAGCGTTGAAGTAACCCAGGGGCCCCATGGCTACACCTTC. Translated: CSVEVTQGPHGYTF.